This T cell receptor (beta chain) was obtained from a study of T cells in Graves' hyperthyroidism and ophthalmopathy. Patients were excluded for uncontrolled infection, other autoimmune disease, pregnancy or lactation. Approximately 9.3 ml of fresh peripheral blood supplied the PBMCs. The CDR3 contains 18 residues. The V gene lost 5 bases and the J gene lost 6 bases, with 25 bases spanning the gap. Germline CDR1 reads SGHAT; CDR2 reads FQDESV (reference sequence). TCR beta CDR3 regions were amplified from RNA. With the HTBI primer set, the TCR CDR3 went through a first round of RT-PCR. One entry per CDR3 protein, called by TCRdb with MiXCR from the multiplex PCR reads. This sample has about 300,000 distinct CDR3 sequences, with 13% found just once. There are many counts of this clonotype.

Sequencing was performed on blood. The rearrangement joins TRBV11-1 to TRBJ1-4; a weak D match, TRBD1 (5 bases). This TCR came from a woman aged 30 to 39 with Graves' hyperthyroidism that later progressed to Graves' ophthalmopathy. DNA of the CDR3: TGTGCCAGCAGCCGGATCGTCAATATGAGACAGACTGATGAAAAACTGTTTTTT. Its translation: CASSRIVNMRQTDEKLFF.